This section outlines one TCR beta chain sequence together with its context. What it recognizes is unknown. Lung cancer patients with chemo-refractory metastatic non-small-cell disease were given focal radiation plus CTLA-4 blockade with ipilimumab. The protocol was immunoSEQ multiplex PCR, while the TCRdb copy is restricted to in-frame clones and leaves out a portion. The profile shows some 37,000 clones, about 68% of them singletons. The source of the sample is a study of radiotherapy plus CTLA-4 blockade in lung cancer. Study summary: There were objective responses in approximately 19% of patients, and more than 30% had disease control.

This CDR3 region has 16 residues. The germline CDR1 and CDR2 sequences are KGHSH and LQKENI. Trimming took 6 bases from V and 0 from J; bases not matched to a gene: 10. Overall study findings and caveats: After treatment with radiotherapy plus ipilimumab, TCR clones that came from the tumor expanded in blood. Early shifts in blood T cell clones, with interferon-beta, reportedly predicted response best.

Source: peripheral blood, taken from a patient treated with radiotherapy plus ipilimumab. The TCR comes from a human donor with non-small cell lung cancer who had stable disease on radiotherapy plus ipilimumab. The J gene is TRBJ1-1, the V gene TRBV18, with TRBD1 matching 7 bases. The CDR3 protein is CASSRGSGTVNTEAFF. The CDR3 bases are TGTGCCAGCTCCCGAGGCTCCGGGACAGTGAACACTGAAGCTTTCTTT.